This TCR beta chain came from a study of technical replicates of blood from a handful of donors. V gave up 4 bases and J gave up 6 bases, with 18 bases separating them. This CDR3 spans 15 amino acids. Per the germline V gene, CDR1 is SGHRS and CDR2 is YFSETQ. Using immunoSEQ multiplex PCR, the repertoire was profiled, and TCRdb retains in-frame clones only, with some absent. The sample lists 70,000 to 95,000 clones; approximately 94% were seen once. The origin of this receptor is a human donor in good health. The sample taken for sequencing was T cells isolated from PBMCs. The chain carries TRBV5-1 and TRBJ2-3; the D gene is possibly TRBD2 (6 bases). CDR3 in DNA: TGCGCCAGCAGCGAGGGACTCACTAGTCGTGATACGCAGTATTTT. Translation: CASSEGLTSRDTQYF.